This TCR beta chain was profiled in a study of T cells in Graves' hyperthyroidism and ophthalmopathy (dated 2019 in TCRdb). At the level of the whole study: Peripheral blood samples were taken at the time of initial diagnosis, prior to any treatment. TCR Vbeta CDR3 sequencing of roughly 140 peripheral blood samples (over 40 ophthalmopathy, roughly 72 hyperthyroidism and some 17 progressor patients) is reported in the paper. For training and testing, the 100 or so patients in the discovery cohort were randomly divided in a 7:3 ratio. Prospective prediction of ophthalmopathy was tested in an independent validation cohort of approximately 18 hyperthyroidism patients and some 17 patients who later progressed to ophthalmopathy. To identify TCR V-J signatures that set the groups apart, the researchers used a discovery cohort of 100 or so patients, made up of fewer than 50 with Graves' ophthalmopathy and 57 with stable Graves' hyperthyroidism. In addition, the study compared T-cell repertoires in thyroid tissue and in blood from six Graves' hyperthyroidism patients. Following sampling, methimazole starting at 30 mg daily was given to hyperthyroidism patients, and high-dose intravenous methylprednisolone was given to ophthalmopathy patients. The study at large found these results: During validation, the model predicted progression to ophthalmopathy a median of around 6 months ahead of onset, with approximately 71% sensitivity and under 85% specificity. Most expanded thyroid clonotypes (frequency above 0.001) were also detected in blood, suggesting blood repertoires may reflect thyroid immune responses. No statistical method was used to fix the sample size in advance, and group allocation was not hidden from the investigators. A model built on a 13 V-J signature distinguished ophthalmopathy from stable hyperthyroidism, reaching roughly 88% sensitivity and 81% to 83% specificity in cross-validation and 80%/75% in testing.

Stable Graves' hyperthyroidism was defined as the absence of progression to ophthalmopathy over 18 months of follow-up. Hyperthyroidism patients were aged 18 to 65 years and newly diagnosed, with disease duration of less than 2 months. Exclusion was applied to patients with uncontrolled infections, other autoimmune diseases, pregnancy or lactation. Diagnoses were based on clinical symptoms, serum thyroxine and TRAb, thyroid ultrasound and orbital computed tomography. PBMCs were isolated from approximately 10 ml of fresh peripheral blood by Ficoll-Paque density gradient centrifugation. Total RNA was extracted with Trizol reagent, and quality was checked on an Agilent 2100 Bioanalyzer. The TCR beta CDR3 regions were amplified from the RNA transcripts. The first round of RT-PCR for the TCR CDR3 was performed with the HTBI primer set and the Qiagen OneStep RT-PCR kit. A second multiplex PCR round built the libraries, followed by size selection and purification. Sequencing of the libraries was done on an Illumina HiSeq2000 using paired-end 100 bp reads. The authors' analysis ran thus. SOAPnuke was used to process the raw data, with reads discarded if the reads contained adapters or uncalled bases, had a mean Phred below 15, or lacked an exact constant-primer or identifier match. COPE v1.2.5 was used to merge the high-quality paired reads, and each unique nucleotide sequence was defined as a clonotype. MiTCR v1.1 was used to align the clonotypes against IMGT TRBV, TRBD and TRBJ reference segments. Analysis was restricted to V-J combinations with a frequency above 0.0001, which covered roughly 99% of repertoires. The TCS score was defined as the ratio of F50 (clonal expansion) to E x V (chaos), calculated using BLOSUM62-based TCRdist between CDR3 peptides within each V-J. Welch's t-statistics and random forest reduced approximately 520 V-J features to under 15, which were used in a naive Bayes classifier (R e1071). Through fastp at Q25 and MiXCR, TCRdb rebuilt clones from the public reads, retaining in-frame beta chains. Each CDR3 protein appears once, grouped with its most common genes and DNA. It is TCRdb's table, rather than the study itself, that gives the V and J calls and clone size. The sample records 350,000 or so distinct CDR3 sequences, over 15% of which are singletons. Clones ranked in the top ten supply 45% to 55% of the sample.

This clonotype showed up many times. It has no known antigen specificity. No clone much larger than this one lies a single base away; base qualities are absent. Its CDR3 holds 13 amino acids, cysteine through phenylalanine. Left in the record is the CDR3 DNA by itself, 39 bases read in frame from the first base. The V and J ends are trimmed by 5 bases and 2 bases, leaving 8 bases between them. The sequence is built from TRBV12-3 or TRBV12-4 and TRBJ2-3; the D gene assignment is perhaps TRBD1 or TRBD2, with each matching 5 bases. This TCR was sampled from a woman between 50 and 59 years old with Graves' hyperthyroidism. The source material was blood. The DNA sequence is as follows: TGTGCCAGCAGTGGGACGAACACAGATACGCAGTATTTT. Its protein reads: CASSGTNTDTQYF.